This entry is about one T cell receptor beta chain. The source of the sample is a study of blood T cells in healthy people across ages. Using a J-beta primer mix together with a sample-barcoded 5' primer, a second PCR was run for roughly 6 to 11 cycles. TCRdb reanalysed the 5' RACE reads using MiXCR and keeps one entry per CDR3 protein. This table holds under 2,000,000 distinct CDR3 sequences, 49% found once. This clonotype was obtained from a woman in her 40s in good health. Specimen: blood.

In DNA form, the CDR3 reads TGCGCCAGCACCCGGGGAGGGAAGGAAGAGACCCAGTACTTC. Translating gives CASTRGGKEETQYF. This chain links TRBV5-1 with TRBJ2-5, with 7 bases aligning to TRBD2. Germline V gene lookup returns CDR1 SGHRS and CDR2 YFSETQ. Trimming cost V 6 bases and J 3 bases; bases outside gene matches: 8. The CDR3 length is 14 residues.